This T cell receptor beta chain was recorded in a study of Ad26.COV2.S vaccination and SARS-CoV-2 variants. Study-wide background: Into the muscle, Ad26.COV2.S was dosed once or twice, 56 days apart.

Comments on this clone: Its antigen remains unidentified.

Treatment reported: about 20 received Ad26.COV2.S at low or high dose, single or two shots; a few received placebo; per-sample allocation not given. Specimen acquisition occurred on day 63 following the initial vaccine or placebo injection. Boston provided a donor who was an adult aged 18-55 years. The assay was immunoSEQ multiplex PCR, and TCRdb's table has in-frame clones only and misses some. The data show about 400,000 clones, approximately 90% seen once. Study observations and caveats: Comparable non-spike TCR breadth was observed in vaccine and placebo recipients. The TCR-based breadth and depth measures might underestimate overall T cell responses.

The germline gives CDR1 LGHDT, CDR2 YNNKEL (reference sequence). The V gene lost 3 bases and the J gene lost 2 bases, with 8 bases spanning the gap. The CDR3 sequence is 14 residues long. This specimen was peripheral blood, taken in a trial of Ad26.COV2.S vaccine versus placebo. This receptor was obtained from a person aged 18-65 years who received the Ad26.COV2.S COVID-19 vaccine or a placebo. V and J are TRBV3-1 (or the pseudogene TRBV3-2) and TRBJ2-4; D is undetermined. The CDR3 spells CASSHSRSKNIQYF. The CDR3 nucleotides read TGTGCCAGCAGCCATAGCAGATCCAAAAACATTCAGTACTTC.